The 20 T cell receptor beta chains reported below all come from one sample, sequenced in a study of T cells in Graves' hyperthyroidism and ophthalmopathy. Using RNA transcripts as the source, TCR beta CDR3 regions were amplified. The HTBI primer set drove a first-round RT-PCR of the TCR CDR3. TCRdb re-derived calls from the multiplex PCR reads in MiXCR, one entry per CDR3 protein. This table has about 420,000 distinct CDR3 sequences, around 13% appearing once. Sequencing was done on a sample of blood. Receptors originate from a young woman with Graves' hyperthyroidism.

The V and J genes are TRBV7-8 and TRBJ2-1; 12 bases are a match to TRBD2. The DNA matches TRBJ2-7 better at its end, which makes the J call doubtful. Germline V lookup: CDR1 SGHVS, CDR2 FQNEAQ. This CDR3 spans 17 amino acids. The CDR3 spells CASSSGGTSGPYNEQYF. CDR3 bases: TGTGCCAGCAGCTCAGGGGGGACTAGCGGGCCCTACAATGAGCAGTACTTC.

The chain employs TRBV11-2 and TRBJ2-3; 8 nucleotides line up with TRBD2. Trimming removed 7 bases from V and 3 bases from J; junction bases left unmatched: 6. The CDR3 runs 14 residues. CDR1 is SGHAT and CDR2 is FQNNGV in the germline V gene. In nucleotides, the CDR3 is TGTGCCAGCAAAACGGGAGGGGGAACAGATACGCAGTATTTT. Residues: CASKTGGGTDTQYF.

This clonotype was counted between two and nine times. The chain has TRBV12-3 or TRBV12-4 and TRBJ1-3; D call uncertain. CDR3 length equals 14 residues. The germline V and J ends were trimmed by 8 bases and 0 bases, with 11 bases remaining between them. Written as DNA, the CDR3 is TGTGCCAGCGCAAGGAGTTCCTCTGGAAACACCATATATTTT. Translated: CASARSSSGNTIYF.

V and J are TRBV9 and TRBJ2-3; tentatively, D is TRBD1 (5 bases). Germline V gene sequence: CDR1 SGDLS, CDR2 YYNGEE. Trimming shortened V by 3 bases and J by 2 bases, and 16 bases separated the two germline ends. The CDR3 length is 16 residues. Written as DNA, the CDR3 is TGTGCCAGCAGCGATCTTGGGGAAGGGGTCACAGATACGCAGTATTTT. Translated, it gives CASSDLGEGVTDTQYF. Using reference TRBV9 and TRBJ2-3 for the parts outside the CDR3, the full variable domain is DSGVTQTPKHLITATGQRVTLRCSPRSGDLSVYWYQQSLDQGLQFLIQYYNGEERAKGNILERFSAQQFPDLHSELNLSSLELGDSALYFCASSDLGEGVTDTQYFGPGTRLTVL.

This clonotype was seen at least ten times. The DNA of the CDR3 is TGTGCCAGCAGTTTAACAGGGGCGAACTACGAGCAGTACTTC. It encodes CASSLTGANYEQYF. The gene calls are TRBV27 and TRBJ2-7, with TRBD1 matching 7 bases. There are 14 residues in the CDR3. Per germline, CDR1 MNHEY and CDR2 SMNVEV (reference sequence). Losses at the gene ends were 2 bases for V and 3 bases for J; bases not matched to a gene: 4.

This clonotype has a count of ten or more. The chain links TRBV18 to TRBJ2-3; D is unresolved. V lost 6 bases, J lost 5 bases, and 6 bases lay in between. Germline assignment: CDR1 KGHSH and CDR2 LQKENI. The CDR3 has 11 residues. In DNA, the CDR3 is TGTGCCAGCTCCATGGGAGATACGCAGTATTTT. This codes for CASSMGDTQYF. Looking up the rest from reference TRBV18 and TRBJ2-3 gives the full variable domain: NAGVMQNPRHLVRRRGQEARLRCSPMKGHSHVYWYRQLPEEGLKFMVYLQKENIIDESGMPKERFSAEFPKEGPSILRIQQVVRGDSAAYFCASSMGDTQYFGPGTRLTVL.

CDR3 sequence: CASSQGVAGGFYNEQFF. The CDR3 coding sequence is TGCGCCAGCAGCCAAGGGGTAGCGGGAGGTTTCTACAATGAGCAGTTCTTC. This rearrangement joins TRBV4-3 to TRBJ2-1, with TRBD2 matching over 10 bases. The CDR3 runs to 17 residues. V shed 1 base and J 3 bases; nucleotides not matched to a gene: 6. The germline CDR1 and CDR2 sequences are LGHNA and YSLEER.

This chain connects TRBV19 to TRBJ1-4; 11 bases agree with TRBD1. Germline CDR1 LNHDA, CDR2 SQIVND (reference sequence). This CDR3 spans 14 amino acids. After removal of 7 bases from V and 10 bases from J, the junction contained 8 bases not matched to a gene. CDR3 DNA sequence: TGTGCCAGTACCCCGGACAGGGGGCAAGGAAAACTGTTTTTT. This gives the protein CASTPDRGQGKLFF.

CDR3 in DNA: TGTGCCAGCAGTCGTAGCTTGGGGGGACAGGGGGCTGATGCGCAGTATTTT. It translates to CASSRSLGGQGADAQYF. This rearrangement joins TRBV9 to TRBJ2-3, with TRBD1 matching over 12 bases. V dropped 5 bases and J dropped 10; count of bases not matched to a gene: 17. This CDR3 has 17 residues. Germline V CDR1 and CDR2: SGDLS, YYNGEE.

The rearrangement links TRBV6-1 to TRBJ1-1; D gene unclear. The germline V gene encodes CDR1 MNHNS and CDR2 SASEGT. The CDR3 length is 15 residues. V was trimmed by 8 bases and J by 5 bases, leaving 21 bases between them. As DNA, the CDR3 is TGTGCCAGCCTAGACGGGGTTTTGGCCCGAACTGAAGCTTTCTTT. Translation gives CASLDGVLARTEAFF.

The chain joins TRBV3-1 to TRBJ2-3, with D unclear. The V gene lost 1 base and the J gene lost 2 bases, with 19 bases spanning the gap. The CDR3 is 18 residues long. Germline V gene sequence: CDR1 LGHDT, CDR2 YNNKEL (reference sequence). As DNA, the CDR3 is TGTGCCAGCAGCCAAGTTTCAGTGTTTTACAGATACACAGATACGCAGTATTTT. It translates to CASSQVSVFYRYTDTQYF.

This clonotype was recorded at least ten times. The chain uses TRBV28 and TRBJ2-7, with TRBD1 matching over 7 bases. This CDR3 comprises 15 residues. The junction had 10 bases not matched to a gene; V was cut back by 3 bases and J by 5 bases. Per germline, CDR1 MDHEN and CDR2 SYDVKM. The CDR3 bases are TGTGCCAGCAGTTTCTCCCCAGGGGGAGTCCACGAGCAGTACTTC. It yields the protein CASSFSPGGVHEQYF.

About this clonotype itself: A much larger clone lies one base from this, so it may be a read error. V usage is TRBV2 and J usage is TRBJ2-3; 12 bases line up with TRBD2. The CDR3 contains 16 residues. Looked up from germline, CDR1 is SNHLY and CDR2 is FYNNEI. In nucleotides, the CDR3 is TGTGCCAGCGAGAGACTAGCGGGAGAGGTCGCAGATATGCAGTATTTT. Protein: CASERLAGEVADMQYF.

This clonotype was seen ten or more times. The rearrangement joins TRBV2 to TRBJ1-6; 7 positions agree with TRBD1. CDR1 is SNHLY, CDR2 FYNNEI, per germline. This CDR3 is 12 amino acids long. The trim removed 10 bases at V and 7 bases at J, leaving 4 bases unmatched. Here the CDR3 DNA reads TGTGCCACAGGGACAGACAATTCACCCCTCCACTTT. It encodes CATGTDNSPLHF.

This sequence joins TRBV5-4 and TRBJ1-2; perhaps TRBD1 as D (6 bases). The CDR3 consists of 14 residues. Trimming took off 4 bases at V and 4 bases at J, with 14 bases between the two ends. Germline V gene sequence: CDR1 SGHNT, CDR2 YYREEE (reference sequence). The CDR3 is CASSPWDTSYGYTF. The CDR3 nucleotides read TGTGCCAGCAGCCCGTGGGACACCTCCTATGGCTACACCTTC.

V gene TRBV27 combines with J gene TRBJ2-1, with D possibly TRBD2 on 5 matching bases. The CDR3 contains 15 residues. V shed 2 bases and J shed 8 bases, with 16 bases lying between them. The germline V gene encodes CDR1 MNHEY and CDR2 SMNVEV (reference sequence). The CDR3 DNA is TGTGCCAGCAGTTTAGCGGGTCCAGTATCCCATGAGCAGTTCTTC. Its protein product is CASSLAGPVSHEQFF.

This clonotype was counted between two and nine times. The rearrangement joins TRBV20-1 to TRBJ2-3, with D unclear. The CDR3 is made up of 14 amino acids. Trimming removed 3 bases from V and 1 base from J, with 11 bases in between. CDR1 and CDR2 from the germline V gene are DFQATT and SNEGSKA (reference sequence). This CDR3 reads CSARMGLRTDTQYF. The CDR3 region has the DNA TGCAGTGCTAGGATGGGGTTGCGCACAGATACGCAGTATTTT.

This clonotype came up many times. The chain uses TRBV28 and TRBJ2-1, with a weak D call TRBD1 (7 bases). Trimming left V 7 bases short and J 7 bases short, with 29 bases between. CDR1 MDHEN and CDR2 SYDVKM come from the germline V gene. CDR3 length: 18 amino acids. The CDR3 DNA follows: TGTGCCAGCAATCACCCAGGGGGGCAGCCAGGGGCCTGGAATGAGCAGTTCTTC. It is translated as CASNHPGGQPGAWNEQFF.

The chain recombines TRBV29-1 with TRBJ2-5; no firm D call. V gave up 5 bases and J gave up 5 bases, with 12 bases separating them. Germline lookup yields CDR1 SQVTM and CDR2 ANQGSEA. This CDR3 is 12 amino acids long. The CDR3 DNA follows: TGCAGCGTTCGAGACCTCCTCGAGACCCAGTACTTC. Translating gives CSVRDLLETQYF.

This clonotype has at least ten counts. V is TRBV20-1 and J is TRBJ1-2, with TRBD1 matching 9 bases. Trimming took 3 bases from V and 4 from J; bases not matched to a gene: 3. CDR1 is DFQATT, CDR2 SNEGSKA, per germline (reference sequence). The CDR3 is 13 residues long. The CDR3 loop is CSARDRGSYGYTF. The CDR3 bases are TGCAGTGCTAGGGACAGGGGTTCCTATGGCTACACCTTC.